The following is a T cell receptor (beta chain) sequence with its context. This clonotype has a handful of counts. Which antigen it targets is not known. No much larger clonotype is one base removed from it; base qualities were not supplied. This entry is derived from a study of T-cell reconstitution after alpha-beta-depleted transplantation in children (dated by TCRdb to between 2015 and 2016). For context, the study as a whole: The study quantitatively tracked T-cell immune reconstitution after TCRalphabeta/CD19-depleted allogeneic hematopoietic cell transplantation in children using TCR repertoire profiling.

As encoded in the germline V gene, CDR1 is SGHRS while CDR2 is YFSETQ. V and J are trimmed by 0 bases and 5 bases, and the gene matches miss 6 bases of the junction. Taken from cysteine to phenylalanine, the CDR3 has 15 residues. Just the 45-base CDR3 DNA is kept, in frame starting at base 1. In light of the paper, this sample's treatment or condition label describes: allogeneic hematopoietic cell transplantation with graft depleted of TCRalphabeta T cells and CD19 B cells. The children who served as transplant recipients had been given grafts of TCRalphabeta/CD19-depleted allogeneic hematopoietic cells. Here is what the overall study found, with its caveats: In some patients, the high TCRbeta diversity seen at day 60 was put down to recipient T cells and intrathymic progenitors that had survived conditioning. Apparently early alphabetaT-cell count recovery about two months after transplant reportedly relied on only several hundred rapidly expanded clones derived from non-depleted graft cells. Over the following months the frequencies of hyperexpanded clones went down, and after one year T-cell counts and TCRbeta diversity were mostly credited to newly produced T cells.

The method was PCR. This sample was sequenced with an Illumina HiSeq 2500. Molecular barcoding was employed in the preparation of TCR libraries, with unique molecular identifiers being used to normalize TCRbeta repertoire quantification. Using fastp at Q25 and MiXCR, TCRdb reprocessed the public reads and kept productive beta chains. All rows with the same CDR3 protein become a single entry with the most common DNA and genes. Present in this sample are approximately 220,000 distinct CDR3 sequences, approximately 15% of which were seen just once. The top ten clonotypes cover around two fifths of the sample.

Recombination linked TRBV5-1 to TRBJ2-7, and 9 bases in between align with TRBD1. Sequencing was performed on PBMCs, mostly from graft donor cells, taken 360 days after TCRalphabeta/CD19-depleted stem cell transplant. The receptor comes from a male patient aged 2 to 9 who had a stem cell transplant for acute lymphoblastic leukemia, so the T cells may come from the graft donor. The nucleotides are TGCGCCAGCAGCTTGGAGCCACAGGGGGCTGACGAGCAGTACTTC. Its translation is CASSLEPQGADEQYF.